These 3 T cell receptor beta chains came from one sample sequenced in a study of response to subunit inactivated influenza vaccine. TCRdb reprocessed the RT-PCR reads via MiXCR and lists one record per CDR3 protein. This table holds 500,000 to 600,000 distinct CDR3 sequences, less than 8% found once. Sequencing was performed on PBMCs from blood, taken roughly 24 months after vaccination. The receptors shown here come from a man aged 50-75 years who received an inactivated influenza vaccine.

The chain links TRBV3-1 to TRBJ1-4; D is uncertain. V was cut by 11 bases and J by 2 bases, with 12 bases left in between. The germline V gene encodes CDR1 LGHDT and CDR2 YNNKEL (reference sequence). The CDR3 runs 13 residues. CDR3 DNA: TGTGCCTCTACTCCGGGGACTAATGAAAAACTGTTTTTT. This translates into CASTPGTNEKLFF.

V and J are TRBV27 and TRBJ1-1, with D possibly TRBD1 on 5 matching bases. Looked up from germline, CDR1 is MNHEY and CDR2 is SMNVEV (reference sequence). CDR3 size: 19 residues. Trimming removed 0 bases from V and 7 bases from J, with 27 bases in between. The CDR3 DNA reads TGTGCCAGCAGTTTATCGACTATACAAGAGCCGGACAAGGCCTATGAAGCTTTCTTT. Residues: CASSLSTIQEPDKAYEAFF.

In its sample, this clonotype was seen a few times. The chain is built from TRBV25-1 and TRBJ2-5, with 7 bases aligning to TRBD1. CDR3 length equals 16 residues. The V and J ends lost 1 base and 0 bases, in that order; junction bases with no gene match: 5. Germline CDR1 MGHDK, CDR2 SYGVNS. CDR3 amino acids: CASSELGGQNQETQYF. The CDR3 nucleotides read TGTGCCAGCAGTGAATTAGGGGGACAGAACCAAGAGACCCAGTACTTC.